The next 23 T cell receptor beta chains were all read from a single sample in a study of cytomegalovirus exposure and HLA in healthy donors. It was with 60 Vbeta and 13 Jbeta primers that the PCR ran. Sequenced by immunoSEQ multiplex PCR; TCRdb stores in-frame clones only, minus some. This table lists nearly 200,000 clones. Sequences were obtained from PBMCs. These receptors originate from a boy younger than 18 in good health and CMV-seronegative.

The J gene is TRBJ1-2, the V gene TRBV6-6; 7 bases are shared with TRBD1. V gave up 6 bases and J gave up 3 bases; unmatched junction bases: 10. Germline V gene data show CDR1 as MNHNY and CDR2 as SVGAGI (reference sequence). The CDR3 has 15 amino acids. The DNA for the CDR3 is TGTGCCAGCAGACTAAACCGGGACAGACACTATGGCTACACCTTC. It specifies CASRLNRDRHYGYTF.

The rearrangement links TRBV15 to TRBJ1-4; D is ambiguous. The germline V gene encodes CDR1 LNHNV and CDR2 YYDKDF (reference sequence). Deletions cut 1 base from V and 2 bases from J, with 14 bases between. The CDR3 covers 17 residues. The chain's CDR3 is CATSRVGVAWTNEKLFF. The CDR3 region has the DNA TGTGCCACCAGCAGAGTAGGTGTAGCTTGGACTAATGAAAAACTGTTTTTT. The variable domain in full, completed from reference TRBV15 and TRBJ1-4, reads DAMVIQNPRYQVTQFGKPVTLSCSQTLNHNVMYWYQQKSSQAPKLLFHYYDKDFNNEADTPDNFQSRRPNTSFCFLDIRSPGLGDTAMYLCATSRVGVAWTNEKLFFGSGTQLSVL.

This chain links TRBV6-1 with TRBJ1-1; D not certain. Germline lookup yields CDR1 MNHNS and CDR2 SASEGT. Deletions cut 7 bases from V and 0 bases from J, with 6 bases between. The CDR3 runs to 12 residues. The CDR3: CASMRVNTEAFF. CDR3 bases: TGTGCCAGCATGCGGGTGAACACTGAAGCTTTCTTT.

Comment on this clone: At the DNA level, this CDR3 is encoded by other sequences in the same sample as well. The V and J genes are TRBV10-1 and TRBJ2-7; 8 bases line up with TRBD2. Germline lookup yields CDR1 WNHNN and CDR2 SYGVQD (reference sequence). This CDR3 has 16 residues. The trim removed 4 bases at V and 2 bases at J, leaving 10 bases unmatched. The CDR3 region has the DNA TGCGCCAGCAGTGGATCCCGAGCGGGGGAGACCTACGAGCAGTACTTC. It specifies CASSGSRAGETYEQYF.

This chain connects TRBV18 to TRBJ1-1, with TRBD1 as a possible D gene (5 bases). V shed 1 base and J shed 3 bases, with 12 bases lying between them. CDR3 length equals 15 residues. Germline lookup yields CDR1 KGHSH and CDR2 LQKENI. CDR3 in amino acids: CASSPQYRTHTEAFF. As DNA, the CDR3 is TGTGCCAGCTCACCACAATATAGGACACACACTGAAGCTTTCTTT.

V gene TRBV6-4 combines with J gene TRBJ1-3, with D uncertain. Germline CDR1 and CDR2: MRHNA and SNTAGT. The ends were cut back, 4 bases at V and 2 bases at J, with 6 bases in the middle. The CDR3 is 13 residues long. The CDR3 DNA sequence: TGTGCCAGCAGTGCACTAACTGGAAACACCATATATTTT. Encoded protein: CASSALTGNTIYF.

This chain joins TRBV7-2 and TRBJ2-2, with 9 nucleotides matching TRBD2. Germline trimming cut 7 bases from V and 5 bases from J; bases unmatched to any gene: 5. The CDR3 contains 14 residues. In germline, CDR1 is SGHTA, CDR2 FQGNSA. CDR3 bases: TGTGCCAGCACCCCAGCGGGGGGAACCGGGGAGCTGTTTTTT. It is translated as CASTPAGGTGELFF.

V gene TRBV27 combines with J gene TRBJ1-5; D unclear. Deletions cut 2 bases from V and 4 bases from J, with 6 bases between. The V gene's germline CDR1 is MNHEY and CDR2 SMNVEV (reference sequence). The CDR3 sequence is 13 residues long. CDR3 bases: TGTGCCAGCAGTTTAATCGGTAATCAGCCCCAGCATTTT. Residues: CASSLIGNQPQHF.

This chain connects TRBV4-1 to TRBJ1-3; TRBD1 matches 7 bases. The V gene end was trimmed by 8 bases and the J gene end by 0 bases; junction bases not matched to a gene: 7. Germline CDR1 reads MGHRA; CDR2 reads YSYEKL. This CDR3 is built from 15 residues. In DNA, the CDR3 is TGCGCCAGCGGCTCGGGACAGTACTCTGGAAACACCATATATTTT. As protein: CASGSGQYSGNTIYF.

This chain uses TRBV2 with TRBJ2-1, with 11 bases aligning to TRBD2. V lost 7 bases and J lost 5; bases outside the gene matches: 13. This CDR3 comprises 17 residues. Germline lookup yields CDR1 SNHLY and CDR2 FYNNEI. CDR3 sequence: CASKELAGALPDNEQFF. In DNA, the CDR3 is TGTGCCAGCAAGGAACTAGCGGGGGCGTTACCCGACAATGAGCAGTTCTTC.

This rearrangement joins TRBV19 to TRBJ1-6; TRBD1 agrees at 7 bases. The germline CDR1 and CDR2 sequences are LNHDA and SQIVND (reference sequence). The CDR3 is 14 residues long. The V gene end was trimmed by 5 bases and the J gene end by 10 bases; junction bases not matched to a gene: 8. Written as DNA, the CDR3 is TGTGCCAGTAGTGGACCAGGGGGAGGATCACCCCTCCACTTT. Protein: CASSGPGGGSPLHF.

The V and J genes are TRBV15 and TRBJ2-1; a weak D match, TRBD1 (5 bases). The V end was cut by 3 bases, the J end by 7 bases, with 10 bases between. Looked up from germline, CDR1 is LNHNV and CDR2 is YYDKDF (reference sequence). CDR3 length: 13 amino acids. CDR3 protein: CATSRVKGNEQFF. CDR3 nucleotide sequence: TGTGCCACCAGCAGGGTGAAGGGGAATGAGCAGTTCTTC.

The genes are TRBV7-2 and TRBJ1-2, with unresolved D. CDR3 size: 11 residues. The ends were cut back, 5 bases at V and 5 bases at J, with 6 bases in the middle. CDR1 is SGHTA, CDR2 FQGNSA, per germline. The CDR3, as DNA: TGTGCCAGCAGCATATATTATGGCTACACCTTC. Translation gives CASSIYYGYTF.

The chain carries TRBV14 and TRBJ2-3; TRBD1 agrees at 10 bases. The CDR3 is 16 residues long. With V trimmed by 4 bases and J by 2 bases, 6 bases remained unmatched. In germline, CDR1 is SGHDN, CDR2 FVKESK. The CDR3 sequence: CASSRGQGLNTDTQYF. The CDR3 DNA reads TGTGCCAGCAGCCGGGGACAGGGGCTAAACACAGATACGCAGTATTTT.

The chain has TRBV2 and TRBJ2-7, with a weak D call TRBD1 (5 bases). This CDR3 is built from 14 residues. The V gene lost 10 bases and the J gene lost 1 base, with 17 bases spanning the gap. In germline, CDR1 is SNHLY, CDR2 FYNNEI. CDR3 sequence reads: CATVNNRPSYEQYF. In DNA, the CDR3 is TGTGCCACCGTAAACAACAGGCCGTCCTACGAGCAGTACTTC.

Here the CDR3 reads CASSLGSARVGNEQFF. The CDR3 DNA reads as TGTGCCAGCAGCTTAGGCTCCGCCAGGGTTGGGAATGAGCAGTTCTTC. The chain carries TRBV7-9 and TRBJ2-1, with a weak D call TRBD1 (5 bases). The V gene lost 1 base and the J gene lost 7 bases, with 17 bases spanning the gap. This CDR3 has 16 amino acids. Germline CDR1 and CDR2: SEHNR and FQNEAQ (reference sequence). Using reference TRBV7-9 and TRBJ2-1 for the parts outside the CDR3, the full variable domain is DTGVSQNPRHKITKRGQNVTFRCDPISEHNRLYWYRQTLGQGPEFLTYFQNEAQLEKSRLLSDRFSAERPKGSFSTLEIQRTEQGDSAMYLCASSLGSARVGNEQFFGPGTRLTVL.

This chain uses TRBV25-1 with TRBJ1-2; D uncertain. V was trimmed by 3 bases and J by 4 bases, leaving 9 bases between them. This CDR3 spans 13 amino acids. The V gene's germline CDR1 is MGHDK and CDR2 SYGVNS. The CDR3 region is CASSEEGIYGYTF. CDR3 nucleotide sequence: TGTGCCAGCAGTGAGGAGGGAATCTATGGCTACACCTTC.

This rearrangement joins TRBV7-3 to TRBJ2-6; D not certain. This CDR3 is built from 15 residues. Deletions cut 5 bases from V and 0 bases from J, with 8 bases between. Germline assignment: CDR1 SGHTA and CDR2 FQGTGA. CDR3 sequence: CASSPTYSGANVLTF. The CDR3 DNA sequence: TGTGCCAGCAGCCCAACCTACTCTGGGGCCAACGTCCTGACTTTC.

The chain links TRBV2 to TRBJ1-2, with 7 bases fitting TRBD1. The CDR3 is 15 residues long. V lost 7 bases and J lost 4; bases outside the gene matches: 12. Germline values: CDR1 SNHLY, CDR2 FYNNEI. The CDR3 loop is CASTLDREVVYGYTF. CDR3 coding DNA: TGTGCCAGCACTCTAGACAGGGAGGTAGTCTATGGCTACACCTTC.

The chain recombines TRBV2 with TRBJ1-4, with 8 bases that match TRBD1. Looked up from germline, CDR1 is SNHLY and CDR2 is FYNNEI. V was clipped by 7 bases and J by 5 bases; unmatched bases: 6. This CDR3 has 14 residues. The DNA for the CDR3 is TGTGCCAGCAATAGTCAGGGGGCGAATGAAAAACTGTTTTTT. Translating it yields CASNSQGANEKLFF.

This CDR3 reads CASSPSSGGAYNEQFF. The CDR3 DNA is TGTGCCAGCTCACCATCGAGCGGGGGAGCGTACAATGAGCAGTTCTTC. The rearrangement links TRBV18 to TRBJ2-1; 8 nucleotides align to TRBD2. V gave up 2 bases and J gave up 4 bases; unmatched junction bases: 7. CDR1 is KGHSH, CDR2 LQKENI, per germline. CDR3 length equals 16 residues.

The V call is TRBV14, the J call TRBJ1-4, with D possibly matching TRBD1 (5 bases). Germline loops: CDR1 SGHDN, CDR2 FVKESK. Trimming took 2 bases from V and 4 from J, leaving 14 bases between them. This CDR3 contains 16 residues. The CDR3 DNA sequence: TGTGCCAGCAGCCAATGGGTTACAGGCGATAATGAAAAACTGTTTTTT. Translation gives CASSQWVTGDNEKLFF.

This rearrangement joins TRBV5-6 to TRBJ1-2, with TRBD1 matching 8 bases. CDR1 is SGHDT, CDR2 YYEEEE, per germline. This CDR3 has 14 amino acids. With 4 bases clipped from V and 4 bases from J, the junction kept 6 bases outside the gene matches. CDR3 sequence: CASSPTTGVYGYTF. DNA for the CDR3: TGTGCCAGCAGCCCAACGACAGGGGTCTATGGCTACACCTTC.